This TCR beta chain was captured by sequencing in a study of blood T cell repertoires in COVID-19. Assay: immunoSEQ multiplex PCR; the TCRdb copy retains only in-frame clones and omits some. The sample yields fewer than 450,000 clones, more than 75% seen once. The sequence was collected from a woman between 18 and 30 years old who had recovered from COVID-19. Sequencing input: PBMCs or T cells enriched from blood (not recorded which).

The CDR3 loop reads CASTPLSTYGYTF. CDR3 DNA: TGTGCCAGTACCCCGCTCAGTACCTATGGCTACACCTTC. V and J are TRBV19 and TRBJ1-2; D remains ambiguous. V dropped 7 bases and J dropped 4 bases, with 13 bases sitting between them. The germline gives CDR1 LNHDA, CDR2 SQIVND (reference sequence). This CDR3 is 13 amino acids long.